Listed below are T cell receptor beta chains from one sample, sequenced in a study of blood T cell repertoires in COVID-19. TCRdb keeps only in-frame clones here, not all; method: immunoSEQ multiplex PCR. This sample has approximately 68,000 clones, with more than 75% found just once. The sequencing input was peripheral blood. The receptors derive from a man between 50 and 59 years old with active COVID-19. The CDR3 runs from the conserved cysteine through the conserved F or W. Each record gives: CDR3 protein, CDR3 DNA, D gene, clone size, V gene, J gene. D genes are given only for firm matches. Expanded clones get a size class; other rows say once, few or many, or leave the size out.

CDR3aa: CASSPRQEHSPLHF; CDR3nt: TGTGCCAGTAGTCCCCGACAGGAGCATTCACCCCTCCACTTT; d_gene: .; abundance: .; v_gene: TRBV19; j_gene: TRBJ1-6
CDR3aa: CASSVTGDGGFTEAFF; CDR3nt: TGTGCCAGCAGCGTGACGGGGGACGGAGGGTTCACTGAAGCTTTCTTT; d_gene: .; abundance: .; v_gene: TRBV9; j_gene: TRBJ1-1
CDR3aa: CASSSRTGASGYTF; CDR3nt: TGTGCCAGCAGCTCTCGGACAGGGGCAAGTGGCTACACCTTC; d_gene: TRBD1; abundance: .; v_gene: TRBV9; j_gene: TRBJ1-2
CDR3aa: CSGRTSGLTGELFF; CDR3nt: TGCAGCGGGCGGACTAGCGGACTCACCGGGGAGCTGTTTTTT; d_gene: TRBD2; abundance: many; v_gene: TRBV29-1; j_gene: TRBJ2-2
CDR3aa: CASSEDRGAEQYF; CDR3nt: TGTGCCAGCAGTGAAGATCGGGGGGCCGAGCAGTACTTC; d_gene: .; abundance: .; v_gene: TRBV2; j_gene: TRBJ2-7
CDR3aa: CASSFSQGAYEQYF; CDR3nt: TGTGCCAGCAGTTTCTCACAGGGGGCCTACGAGCAGTACTTC; d_gene: TRBD1; abundance: .; v_gene: TRBV27; j_gene: TRBJ2-7
CDR3aa: CASSLEGRAEKLFF; CDR3nt: TGTGCCAGCAGCTTAGAAGGCAGGGCTGAAAAACTGTTTTTT; d_gene: .; abundance: .; v_gene: TRBV7-2; j_gene: TRBJ1-4
CDR3aa: CASSFWDREDYGYTF; CDR3nt: TGTGCCAGCAGCTTTTGGGACAGGGAGGACTATGGCTACACCTTC; d_gene: TRBD1; abundance: .; v_gene: TRBV5-6; j_gene: TRBJ1-2
CDR3aa: CAISGRDSDTQYF; CDR3nt: TGTGCCATCAGCGGGAGGGATTCAGATACGCAGTATTTT; d_gene: TRBD2; abundance: .; v_gene: TRBV10-3; j_gene: TRBJ2-3
CDR3aa: CASSPRREQYF; CDR3nt: TGTGCCAGCAGCCCTAGGAGGGAGCAGTACTTC; d_gene: .; abundance: .; v_gene: TRBV14; j_gene: TRBJ2-7
CDR3aa: CAWSAGTANYGYTF; CDR3nt: TGTGCCTGGAGCGCCGGGACAGCCAACTATGGCTACACCTTC; d_gene: TRBD1; abundance: .; v_gene: TRBV30; j_gene: TRBJ1-2
CDR3aa: CASSWGVGIGYTF; CDR3nt: TGTGCCAGCAGCTGGGGCGTGGGCATAGGCTACACCTTC; d_gene: .; abundance: once; v_gene: TRBV7-9; j_gene: TRBJ1-2
CDR3aa: CASSLARANTGELFF; CDR3nt: TGTGCCAGCAGCTTAGCGCGCGCGAACACCGGGGAGCTGTTTTTT; d_gene: .; abundance: .; v_gene: TRBV7-9; j_gene: TRBJ2-2
CDR3aa: CASSSRILKQQYF; CDR3nt: TGTGCCAGCAGTTCCAGGATCCTTAAGCAGCAGTACTTC; d_gene: .; abundance: .; v_gene: TRBV27; j_gene: TRBJ2-7
CDR3aa: CASSPPDWGQGDQPQHF; CDR3nt: TGTGCCAGCTCACCACCGGACTGGGGACAGGGGGATCAGCCCCAGCATTTT; d_gene: TRBD1; abundance: .; v_gene: TRBV18; j_gene: TRBJ1-5
CDR3aa: CASSEAGAGLGDTQYF; CDR3nt: TGTGCCAGCAGTGAAGCGGGGGCAGGATTAGGAGATACGCAGTATTTT; d_gene: .; abundance: .; v_gene: TRBV6-1; j_gene: TRBJ2-3
CDR3aa: CASSQRDRTPYEQYF; CDR3nt: TGTGCCAGCAGCCAGAGAGACAGGACCCCTTACGAGCAGTACTTC; d_gene: .; abundance: .; v_gene: TRBV14; j_gene: TRBJ2-7
CDR3aa: CASSYRRTSYEQYF; CDR3nt: TGTGCCAGCAGTTACCGGAGGACGTCCTACGAGCAGTACTTC; d_gene: .; abundance: .; v_gene: TRBV27; j_gene: TRBJ2-7
CDR3aa: CASSSSGTRGRNEQFF; CDR3nt: TGTGCCAGCAGTTCATCCGGGACTAGAGGACGCAATGAGCAGTTCTTC; d_gene: TRBD2; abundance: .; v_gene: TRBV28; j_gene: TRBJ2-1
CDR3aa: CASSADTSYEQYF; CDR3nt: TGTGCCAGCTCCGCGGACACCTCCTACGAGCAGTACTTC; d_gene: .; abundance: .; v_gene: TRBV18; j_gene: TRBJ2-7
CDR3aa: CASSASDGKTYEQYF; CDR3nt: TGTGCCAGCAGCGCCTCGGACGGGAAGACCTACGAGCAGTACTTC; d_gene: .; abundance: .; v_gene: TRBV9; j_gene: TRBJ2-7
CDR3aa: CASPDRGKGNYGYTF; CDR3nt: TGTGCCAGCCCCGACAGGGGCAAGGGTAACTATGGCTACACCTTC; d_gene: TRBD1; abundance: medium-sized; v_gene: TRBV19; j_gene: TRBJ1-2
CDR3aa: CASTLSEASGRISVF; CDR3nt: TGTGCCAGCACCCTTAGCGAAGCTAGCGGGAGAATTTCTGTCTTC; d_gene: TRBD2; abundance: .; v_gene: TRBV7-9; j_gene: TRBJ2-1
CDR3aa: CASSPGQVRSNQPQHF; CDR3nt: TGTGCCAGCAGCCCAGGACAGGTGAGGAGCAATCAGCCCCAGCATTTT; d_gene: TRBD1; abundance: .; v_gene: TRBV7-9; j_gene: TRBJ1-5
CDR3aa: CASSPPGQGYNEQFF; CDR3nt: TGTGCCAGCAGTCCCCCGGGACAGGGTTACAATGAGCAGTTCTTC; d_gene: TRBD1; abundance: .; v_gene: TRBV28; j_gene: TRBJ2-1
CDR3aa: CASSLPGQDGGTQYF; CDR3nt: TGTGCCAGCAGCTTACCGGGACAGGACGGCGGGACCCAGTACTTC; d_gene: TRBD1; abundance: few; v_gene: TRBV5-6; j_gene: TRBJ2-5
CDR3aa: CASSLDPSPHNEQFF; CDR3nt: TGTGCCAGCAGCTTAGATCCTAGCCCCCACAATGAGCAGTTCTTC; d_gene: .; abundance: .; v_gene: TRBV7-2; j_gene: TRBJ2-1
CDR3aa: CAWSVVRGGYTF; CDR3nt: TGTGCCTGGAGTGTTGTCCGGGGGGGCTACACCTTC; d_gene: .; abundance: .; v_gene: TRBV30; j_gene: TRBJ1-2
CDR3aa: CASSLAGVETQYF; CDR3nt: TGTGCCAGCAGCCTAGCGGGGGTTGAGACCCAGTACTTC; d_gene: TRBD2; abundance: .; v_gene: TRBV2; j_gene: TRBJ2-5
CDR3aa: CASSPRTGGTDTQYF; CDR3nt: TGTGCCAGCAGCCCCCGGACAGGGGGCACAGATACGCAGTATTTT; d_gene: TRBD1; abundance: .; v_gene: TRBV9; j_gene: TRBJ2-3
CDR3aa: CASSLDRVDGYTF; CDR3nt: TGCGCCAGCAGCTTGGACAGGGTAGACGGCTACACCTTC; d_gene: .; abundance: .; v_gene: TRBV5-1; j_gene: TRBJ1-2
CDR3aa: CASSSTKSRHREYEQYF; CDR3nt: TGTGCCAGCAGTTCGACTAAATCTAGGCACAGAGAGTACGAGCAGTACTTC; d_gene: .; abundance: .; v_gene: TRBV28; j_gene: TRBJ2-7
CDR3aa: CASSLGGRVRPKNIQYF; CDR3nt: TGTGCCAGCAGTCTCGGGGGGAGGGTCAGGCCCAAAAACATTCAGTACTTC; d_gene: TRBD2; abundance: .; v_gene: TRBV27; j_gene: TRBJ2-4
CDR3aa: CASTPQDRAPRGANVLTF; CDR3nt: TGTGCCAGCACCCCCCAGGACAGGGCACCCAGAGGGGCCAACGTCCTGACTTTC; d_gene: TRBD1; abundance: .; v_gene: TRBV9; j_gene: TRBJ2-6
CDR3aa: CATGLDRSNYNSPLHF; CDR3nt: TGTGCCACCGGACTGGACAGGTCAAACTATAATTCACCCCTCCACTTT; d_gene: TRBD1; abundance: once; v_gene: TRBV15; j_gene: TRBJ1-6
CDR3aa: CASSHRGPRPEAFF; CDR3nt: TGTGCCAGCAGCCACAGGGGGCCTCGCCCTGAAGCTTTCTTT; d_gene: TRBD1; abundance: .; v_gene: TRBV6-2/TRBV6-3; j_gene: TRBJ1-1
CDR3aa: CASSFTGGNTEAFF; CDR3nt: TGTGCCAGCAGTTTCACAGGGGGCAACACTGAAGCTTTCTTT; d_gene: TRBD1; abundance: .; v_gene: TRBV7-9; j_gene: TRBJ1-1
CDR3aa: CASSLVTGGADTQYF; CDR3nt: TGTGCCAGCAGCTTGGTGACAGGGGGGGCAGATACGCAGTATTTT; d_gene: TRBD1; abundance: .; v_gene: TRBV5-6; j_gene: TRBJ2-3
CDR3aa: CASSLGRGSGANVLTF; CDR3nt: TGCGCCAGCAGCTTGGGAAGGGGCTCTGGGGCCAACGTCCTGACTTTC; d_gene: .; abundance: .; v_gene: TRBV5-1; j_gene: TRBJ2-6
CDR3aa: CATRTRGAPLHF; CDR3nt: TGTGCCACCCGAACCAGGGGAGCACCCCTCCACTTT; d_gene: .; abundance: few; v_gene: TRBV19; j_gene: TRBJ1-6
CDR3aa: CASSYEGGAYNEQFF; CDR3nt: TGTGCCAGCAGTTATGAAGGGGGGGCCTACAATGAGCAGTTCTTC; d_gene: .; abundance: .; v_gene: TRBV6-2/TRBV6-3; j_gene: TRBJ2-1
CDR3aa: CASSPNRQGWGETQYF; CDR3nt: TGTGCCAGCAGCCCGAATCGACAGGGTTGGGGCGAGACCCAGTACTTC; d_gene: TRBD1; abundance: .; v_gene: TRBV14; j_gene: TRBJ2-5
CDR3aa: CASSRSSDSYEQYF; CDR3nt: TGTGCCAGCAGCCGCTCCTCAGATTCCTACGAGCAGTACTTC; d_gene: .; abundance: .; v_gene: TRBV14; j_gene: TRBJ2-7
CDR3aa: CASSYEPGQGKNEQFF; CDR3nt: TGTGCCAGCAGTTACGAACCGGGACAGGGAAAAAATGAGCAGTTCTTC; d_gene: TRBD1; abundance: few; v_gene: TRBV6-5; j_gene: TRBJ2-1
CDR3aa: CASSRRGSSGPYNEQFF; CDR3nt: TGTGCCAGCAGTCGTCGGGGGAGTAGCGGACCATACAATGAGCAGTTCTTC; d_gene: .; abundance: .; v_gene: TRBV28; j_gene: TRBJ2-1
CDR3aa: CATSSDFYEQYF; CDR3nt: TGTGCCACCAGCAGCGACTTTTACGAGCAGTACTTC; d_gene: .; abundance: .; v_gene: TRBV15; j_gene: TRBJ2-7